These T cell receptor beta chains were read from a single sample in a study of blood T cells in healthy people across ages. In TCRdb, the 5' RACE reads were re-called with MiXCR into one record per CDR3 protein. The data hold 660,000 or so distinct CDR3 sequences, with roughly three fifths observed a single time. Input material: blood. Receptor source: a man aged 60 to 69 in good health. Both conserved end residues are part of each CDR3. D genes are given only for firm matches. The size entry is marked missing in some rows and otherwise reads once, few, many or a size class.

TRBJ2-1 | NA | TRBV15 | NA | TGTGCCACCAGCAGACCACGGATGGGGAATGAGCAGTTCTTC | CATSRPRMGNEQFF
TRBJ2-7 | NA | TRBV10-3 | NA | TGTGCCATCAGTGAGTCGGTGGGTGACGCCCAGTACTTC | CAISESVGDAQYF
TRBJ2-7 | TRBD2 | TRBV5-6 | once | TGTGCCAGCAGCCCGGGACTAGCCGGGAACAATGAGCAGTACTTC | CASSPGLAGNNEQYF
TRBJ2-7 | TRBD2 | TRBV6-6 | NA | TGTGCCAGCCGGGGACTAGCGGCCACTAACGAGCAGTACTTC | CASRGLAATNEQYF
TRBJ2-3 | NA | TRBV20-1 | NA | TGCAGTGCCCAGATAGCCACAGATACGCAGTATTTT | CSAQIATDTQYF
TRBJ2-7 | NA | TRBV2 | NA | TGTGCCAGCAGTGAAGTCCCGCACAAGCAGTACTTC | CASSEVPHKQYF
TRBJ2-7 | NA | TRBV7-2 | NA | TGTGCCAGCAGTTCCCAGGGAAGCACCTACGAGCAGTACTTC | CASSSQGSTYEQYF
TRBJ2-5 | NA | TRBV29-1 | few | TGCAGCGTTGAACTCCAAGAGACCCAGTACTTC | CSVELQETQYF
TRBJ1-2 | TRBD1 | TRBV11-2 | NA | TGTGCCAGCAGCTTACAGGGGGCGCTGGATGGCTACACCTTC | CASSLQGALDGYTF
TRBJ2-7 | TRBD1 | TRBV5-6 | few | TGTGCCAGCACAGGACAGGGAGGATCCTACGAGCAGTACTTC | CASTGQGGSYEQYF
TRBJ2-3 | NA | TRBV29-1 | few | TGCAGCGTTGAAGCCCCCGGGGGCAGTCGAGATACGCAGTATTTT | CSVEAPGGSRDTQYF
TRBJ2-4 | TRBD2 | TRBV6-2/TRBV6-3 | NA | TGTGCCAGCAGTTACAGGCTAGCGGGAGAGCAGTACTTC | CASSYRLAGEQYF
TRBJ1-2 | NA | TRBV6-1 | NA | TGTGCCAGCATAACGGACCGATGGAACTATGGCTACACCTTC | CASITDRWNYGYTF
TRBJ2-2 | NA | TRBV29-1 | few | TGCAGCGTTGTGAACACCGGGGAGCTGTTTTTT | CSVVNTGELFF
TRBJ2-1 | TRBD2 | TRBV20-1 | NA | TGCAGTGCTAGGAATAGCGGGGGGGCCGGAGAGACCCAGTTCTTC | CSARNSGGAGETQFF
TRBJ2-7 | NA | TRBV3-1 | few | TGTGCCAGCAGCCAAGTACCCGGGTCGGAGTACTTC | CASSQVPGSEYF
TRBJ2-3 | TRBD2 | TRBV5-1 | NA | TGCGCCAGCAGCCCGGGGGCTAGCGGGGCCACAGATACGCAGTATTTT | CASSPGASGATDTQYF
TRBJ2-3 | TRBD2 | TRBV4-2 | NA | TGTGCCAGCAGCCAAGGGAGCGGGGGGGCAGATACGCAGTATTTT | CASSQGSGGADTQYF
TRBJ2-7 | NA | TRBV5-1 | NA | TGCGCCAGCAGCTTGCGGCCGGGACAAGATAGCGAGCAGTACTTC | CASSLRPGQDSEQYF
TRBJ2-5 | NA | TRBV2 | NA | TGTGCCAGCAGTGAAGCTGCCCAGCCCGGGGAGACCCAGTACTTC | CASSEAAQPGETQYF
TRBJ2-5 | TRBD2 | TRBV28 | NA | TGTGCCAGCAGTTCCCGACTAGCGGGGGGACAAAACTTGGAGACCCAGTACTTC | CASSSRLAGGQNLETQYF
TRBJ2-1 | TRBD1 | TRBV10-3 | NA | TGTGCCATCACTGGACAGGGGCCAAACAATGAGCAGTTCTTC | CAITGQGPNNEQFF
TRBJ2-7 | NA | TRBV7-2 | few | TGTGCCAGCAGCTTATTCGGCACCACCTACGAGCAGTACTTC | CASSLFGTTYEQYF
TRBJ2-2 | NA | TRBV3-1 | NA | TGTGCCAGCAGCCCCGTTTTCAGGACCGGGGAGCTGTTTTTT | CASSPVFRTGELFF
TRBJ2-1 | TRBD2 | TRBV12-3/TRBV12-4 | NA | TGTGCCAGCTCCCTGACTAGCGGGGGGACCAATGAGCAGTTCTTC | CASSLTSGGTNEQFF
TRBJ2-5 | TRBD1 | TRBV6-6 | many | TGTGCCAGCAGCGAAACAGGGGCCCAAGAGACCCAGTACTTC | CASSETGAQETQYF
TRBJ2-5 | TRBD2 | TRBV3-1 | NA | TGTGCCAGCAGCCCCGGGGGGTGGAGAGAGACCCAGTACTTC | CASSPGGWRETQYF
TRBJ1-2 | NA | TRBV20-1 | few | TGCAGTGCTAGGGACAAGTTCTATGGCTACACCTTC | CSARDKFYGYTF
TRBJ2-5 | TRBD2 | TRBV2 | NA | TGTGCCAGCAGTGGACTAGCCCTGGAGACCCAGTACTTC | CASSGLALETQYF
TRBJ1-2 | NA | TRBV4-1 | NA | TGCGCCAGCAGCGCTGACAGGTCGCATGGCTACACCTTC | CASSADRSHGYTF
TRBJ2-7 | TRBD2 | TRBV9 | NA | TGTGCCAGCAGCGTAGGGGATAGCGGGGGCTCCTACGAGCAGTACTTC | CASSVGDSGGSYEQYF
TRBJ1-4 | TRBD1 | TRBV3-1 | NA | TGTGCCAGCTCCGACAGGGGAGATAATGAAAAACTGTTTTTT | CASSDRGDNEKLFF
TRBJ2-7 | NA | TRBV20-1 | NA | TGCAGTGCTAGTCCCGGGCTATTGTCCTACGAGCAGTACTTC | CSASPGLLSYEQYF
TRBJ2-5 | NA | TRBV20-1 | NA | TGCAGTGCTAGTGGCGGCGGGGCGGAGACCCAGTACTTC | CSASGGGAETQYF
TRBJ2-5 | TRBD1 | TRBV12-3/TRBV12-4 | once | TGTGCCAGCAGCACGGGACAGGGGGTCAACAATGAGCAGTACTTC | CASSTGQGVNNEQYF
TRBJ2-5 | TRBD2 | TRBV12-3/TRBV12-4 | few | TGTGCCAGCAAAAAACGGGCGGGGGGAGGTGAGACCCAGTACTTC | CASKKRAGGGETQYF
TRBJ2-5 | NA | TRBV9 | many | TGTGCCAGCAGCGTACAGGGTCCGGAGACCCAGTACTTC | CASSVQGPETQYF
TRBJ2-7 | NA | TRBV12-3/TRBV12-4 | few | TGTGCCAGCAGTTTACCGGAGACGGTCCAGTACTTC | CASSLPETVQYF
TRBJ2-5 | NA | TRBV6-1 | NA | TGTGCCAGCAGAATGGGACTTGAGGAGACCCAGTACTTC | CASRMGLEETQYF
TRBJ1-2 | NA | TRBV5-1 | few | TGCGCCAGCAGCTTGGATATGACCAACTATGGCTACACCTTC | CASSLDMTNYGYTF
TRBJ2-5 | TRBD2 | TRBV4-1 | NA | TGCGCCAGCAGCCGAGGACTAGCGGGGGGGCTGGAGACCCAGTACTTC | CASSRGLAGGLETQYF